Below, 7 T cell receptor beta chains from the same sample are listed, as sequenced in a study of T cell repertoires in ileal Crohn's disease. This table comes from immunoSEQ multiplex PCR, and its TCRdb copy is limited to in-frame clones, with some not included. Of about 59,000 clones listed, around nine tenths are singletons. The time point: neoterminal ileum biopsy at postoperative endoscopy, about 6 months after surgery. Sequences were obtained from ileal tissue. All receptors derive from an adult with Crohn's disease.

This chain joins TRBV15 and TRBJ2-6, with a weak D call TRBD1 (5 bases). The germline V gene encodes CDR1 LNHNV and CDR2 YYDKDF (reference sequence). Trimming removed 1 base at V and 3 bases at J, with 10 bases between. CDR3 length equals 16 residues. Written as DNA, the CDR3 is TGTGCCACCAGCAGAGGAGGACAATTTGGGGCCAACGTCCTGACTTTC. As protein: CATSRGGQFGANVLTF.

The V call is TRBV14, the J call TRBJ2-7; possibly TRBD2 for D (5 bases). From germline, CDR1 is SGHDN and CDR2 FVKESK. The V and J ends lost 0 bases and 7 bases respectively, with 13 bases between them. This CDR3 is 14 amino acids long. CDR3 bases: TGTGCCAGCAGCCAAGATCTAGTAACGGGGGAGCAGTACTTC. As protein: CASSQDLVTGEQYF. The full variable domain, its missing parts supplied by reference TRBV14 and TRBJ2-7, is EAGVTQFPSHSVIEKGQTVTLRCDPISGHDNLYWYRRVMGKEIKFLLHFVKESKQDESGMPNNRFLAERTGGTYSTLKVQPAELEDSGVYFCASSQDLVTGEQYFGPGTRLTVT.

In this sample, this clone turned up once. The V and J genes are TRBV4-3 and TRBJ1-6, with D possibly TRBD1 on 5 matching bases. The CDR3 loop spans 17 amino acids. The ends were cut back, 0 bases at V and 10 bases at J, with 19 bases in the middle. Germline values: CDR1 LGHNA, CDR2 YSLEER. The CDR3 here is CASSQELRLGLISPLHF. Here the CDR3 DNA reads TGCGCCAGCAGCCAAGAGTTGAGGTTGGGACTTATCTCACCCCTCCACTTT.

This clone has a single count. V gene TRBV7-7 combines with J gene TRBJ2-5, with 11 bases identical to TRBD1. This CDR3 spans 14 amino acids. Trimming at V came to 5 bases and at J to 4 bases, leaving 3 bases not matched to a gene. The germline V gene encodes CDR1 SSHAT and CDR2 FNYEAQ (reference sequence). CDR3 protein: CASSLGTGGETQYF. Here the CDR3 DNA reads TGTGCCAGCAGCCTAGGGACAGGGGGAGAGACCCAGTACTTC.

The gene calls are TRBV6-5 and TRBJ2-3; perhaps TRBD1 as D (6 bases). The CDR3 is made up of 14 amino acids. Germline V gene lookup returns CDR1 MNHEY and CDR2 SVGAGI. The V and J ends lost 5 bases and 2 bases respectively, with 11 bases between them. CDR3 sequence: CASSPRDTTDTQYF. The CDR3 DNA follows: TGTGCCAGCAGTCCTCGGGACACCACAGATACGCAGTATTTT.

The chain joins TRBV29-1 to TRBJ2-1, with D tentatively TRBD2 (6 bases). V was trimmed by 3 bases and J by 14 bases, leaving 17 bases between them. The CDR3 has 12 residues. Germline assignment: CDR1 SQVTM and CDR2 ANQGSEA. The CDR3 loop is CSVEYGRGNEFF. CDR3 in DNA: TGCAGCGTTGAGTATGGGCGGGGTAATGAGTTCTTC.

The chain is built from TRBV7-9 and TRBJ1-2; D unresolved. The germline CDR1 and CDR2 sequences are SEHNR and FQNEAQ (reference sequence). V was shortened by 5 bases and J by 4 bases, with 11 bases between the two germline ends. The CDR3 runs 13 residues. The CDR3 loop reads CASSEGSGYGYTF. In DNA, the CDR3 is TGTGCCAGCAGCGAAGGGAGCGGCTATGGCTACACCTTC.